Below, 7 T cell receptor beta chains from the same sample are listed, as sequenced in a study of OX40 agonist ivuxolimab in advanced cancers. Repertoires were generated with immunoSEQ multiplex PCR, while TCRdb's copy carries only in-frame clones and drops some. The sample has about 79,000 clones; more than 80% are singletons. The sample was CD4+ or CD8+ T cells sorted from blood, taken in a trial of the OX40 agonist ivuxolimab. The source of these receptors is an adult with an advanced solid tumor such as melanoma, head and neck, liver or kidney cancer.

J is TRBJ1-2 and V is TRBV6-6; D uncertain. The CDR3 is 15 residues long. V was clipped by 2 bases and J by 2 bases, with 12 bases between them. CDR1 and CDR2 (germline): MNHNY, SVGAGI (reference sequence). The CDR3 spells CASSYRGRENYGYTF. DNA of the CDR3: TGTGCCAGCAGTTACCGTGGGCGTGAAAACTATGGCTACACCTTC.

A word on this clone: Distinct nucleotide sequences in the sample also encode this CDR3. This chain connects TRBV10-3 to TRBJ1-5; tentatively, D is TRBD1 (5 bases). The CDR3 is 13 residues long. Germline loops: CDR1 ENHRY, CDR2 SYGVKD. V was clipped by 2 bases and J by 8 bases, with 10 bases between them. This CDR3 reads CAISEQGREPQHF. The DNA for the CDR3 is TGTGCCATCAGTGAGCAGGGTCGTGAGCCCCAGCATTTT.

This sequence joins TRBV6-1 and TRBJ1-2, with D uncertain. Trimming shortened V by 2 bases and J by 6 bases, and 10 bases separated the two germline ends. The CDR3 has 13 residues. CDR1 and CDR2 (germline): MNHNS, SASEGT. The CDR3 is CASSEWPKDGYTF. The CDR3 DNA sequence: TGTGCCAGCAGTGAATGGCCAAAAGATGGCTACACCTTC.

This clone came up a few times. The genes are TRBV5-1 and TRBJ2-7, with TRBD2 as a possible D gene (7 bases). Germline V gene data show CDR1 as SGHRS and CDR2 as YFSETQ. The CDR3 covers 15 residues. Trimming pared 1 base from V and 3 bases from J, leaving 14 bases between. This chain's CDR3 is CASSLKGGAIYEQYF. In DNA form, the CDR3 reads TGCGCCAGCAGCTTGAAAGGGGGGGCCATCTACGAGCAGTACTTC.

The chain has TRBV6-5 and TRBJ1-4; 9 bases agree with TRBD1. Germline V gene sequence: CDR1 MNHEY, CDR2 SVGAGI. V was clipped by 0 bases and J by 5 bases; unmatched bases: 1. There are 15 residues in the CDR3. CDR3 in amino acids: CASSYSGTGNEKLFF. As DNA, the CDR3 is TGTGCCAGCAGTTACTCCGGGACAGGGAATGAAAAACTGTTTTTT.

The rearrangement joins TRBV28 to TRBJ2-1, with a possible D match to TRBD2 (6 bases). V was cut by 5 bases and J by 5 bases, with 13 bases left in between. Germline-derived CDR1 and CDR2 are MDHEN and SYDVKM. CDR3 length: 14 amino acids. Written as DNA, the CDR3 is TGTGCCAGCAGTCCGGGAGTAGGGCACAATGAGCAGTTCTTC. It yields the protein CASSPGVGHNEQFF. Filled out from reference TRBV28 and TRBJ2-1, the complete variable domain reads DVKVTQSSRYLVKRTGEKVFLECVQDMDHENMFWYRQDPGLGLRLIYFSYDVKMKEKGDIPEGYSVSREKKERFSLILESASTNQTSMYLCASSPGVGHNEQFFGPGTRLTVL.

The V gene is TRBV7-3, the J gene TRBJ1-1, with TRBD1 as a possible D gene (5 bases). The CDR3 extends over 13 amino acids. Per the germline V gene, CDR1 is SGHTA and CDR2 is FQGTGA. V lost 5 bases, J lost 1 base, and 8 bases lay in between. The CDR3 protein is CASSETANTEAFF. CDR3 DNA: TGTGCCAGCAGCGAGACAGCGAACACTGAAGCTTTCTTT.